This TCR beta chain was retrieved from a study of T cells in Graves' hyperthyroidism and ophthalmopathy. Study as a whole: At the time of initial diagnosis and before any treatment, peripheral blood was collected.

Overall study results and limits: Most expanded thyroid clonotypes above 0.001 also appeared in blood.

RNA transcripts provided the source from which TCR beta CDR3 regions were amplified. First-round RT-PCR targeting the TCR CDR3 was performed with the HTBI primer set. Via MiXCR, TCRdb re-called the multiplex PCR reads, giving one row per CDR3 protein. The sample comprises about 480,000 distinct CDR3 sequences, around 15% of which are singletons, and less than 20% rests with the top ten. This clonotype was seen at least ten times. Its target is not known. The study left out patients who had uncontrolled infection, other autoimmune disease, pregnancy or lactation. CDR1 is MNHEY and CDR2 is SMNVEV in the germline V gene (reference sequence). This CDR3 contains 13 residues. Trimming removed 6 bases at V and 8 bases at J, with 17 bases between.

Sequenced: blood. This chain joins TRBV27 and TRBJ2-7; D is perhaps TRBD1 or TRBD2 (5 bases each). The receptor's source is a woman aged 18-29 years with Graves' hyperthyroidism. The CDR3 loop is CASSTQGAIKQYF. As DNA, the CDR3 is TGTGCCAGCAGCACGCAGGGAGCGATTAAGCAGTACTTC.